The entry below describes one T cell receptor (beta chain). Its antigen is not known. This entry belongs to a study of T cell repertoires in cytomegalovirus infection. Overall study: From public TCR beta signatures came an indication of both CMV infection and matching HLA type.

TCRdb itself ran the reads through MiXCR, one entry per CDR3 protein. The sample records about half a million distinct CDR3 sequences, roughly 34% being singletons. This specimen was cultured PBMCs, taken from culture after CMV antigen stimulation. The clonotype comes from a human donor in good health (CMV status not recorded). Some clones in this sample may be carry-over from other donors' samples.

The CDR3 sequence is CATRDSAGPDTQYF. CDR3 coding DNA: TGTGCCACCCGGGACTCAGCGGGACCAGATACGCAGTATTTT. V gene TRBV10-3 combines with J gene TRBJ2-3, with 7 positions matching TRBD2. The CDR3 is 14 residues long. The germline CDR1 and CDR2 sequences are ENHRY and SYGVKD. The trim removed 10 bases at V and 4 bases at J, leaving 11 bases unmatched.